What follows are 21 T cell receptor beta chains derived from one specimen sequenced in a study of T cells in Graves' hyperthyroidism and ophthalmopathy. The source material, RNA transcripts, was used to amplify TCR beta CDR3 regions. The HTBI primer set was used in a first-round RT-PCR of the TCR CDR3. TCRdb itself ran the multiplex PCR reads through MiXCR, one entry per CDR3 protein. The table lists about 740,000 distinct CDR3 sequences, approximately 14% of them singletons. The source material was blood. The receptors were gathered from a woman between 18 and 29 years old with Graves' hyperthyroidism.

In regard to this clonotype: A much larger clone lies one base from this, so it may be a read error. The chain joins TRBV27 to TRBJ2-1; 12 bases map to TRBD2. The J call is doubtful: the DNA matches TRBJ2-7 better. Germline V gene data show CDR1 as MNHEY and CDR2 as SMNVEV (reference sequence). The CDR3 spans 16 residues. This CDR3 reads CASSAVGLAGHNEQYF. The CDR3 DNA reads TGTGCCAGCAGTGCCGTCGGACTAGCGGGGCACAATGAGCAGTACTTC.

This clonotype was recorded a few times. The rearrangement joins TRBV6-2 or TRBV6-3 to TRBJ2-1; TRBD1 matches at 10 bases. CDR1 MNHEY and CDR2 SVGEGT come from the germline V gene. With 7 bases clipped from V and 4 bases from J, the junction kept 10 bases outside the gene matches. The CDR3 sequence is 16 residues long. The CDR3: CASTPWGDRGYNEQFF. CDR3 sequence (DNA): TGTGCCAGCACCCCCTGGGGGGACAGGGGATACAATGAGCAGTTCTTC.

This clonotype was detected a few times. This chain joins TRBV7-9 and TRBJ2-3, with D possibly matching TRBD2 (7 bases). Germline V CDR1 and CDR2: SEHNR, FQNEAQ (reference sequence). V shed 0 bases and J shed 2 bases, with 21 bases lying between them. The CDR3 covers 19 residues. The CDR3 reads CASSLAAAGLRGFTDTQYF. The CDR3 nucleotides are TGTGCCAGCAGCTTAGCGGCAGCGGGACTAAGGGGGTTCACAGATACGCAGTATTTT.

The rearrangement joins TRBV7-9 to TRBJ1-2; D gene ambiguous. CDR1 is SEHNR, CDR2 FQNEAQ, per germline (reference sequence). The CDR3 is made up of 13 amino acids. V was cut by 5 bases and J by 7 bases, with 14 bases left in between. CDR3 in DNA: TGTGCCAGCAGCCAGGAGAGAAAAAGTGGCTACACCTTC. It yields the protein CASSQERKSGYTF.

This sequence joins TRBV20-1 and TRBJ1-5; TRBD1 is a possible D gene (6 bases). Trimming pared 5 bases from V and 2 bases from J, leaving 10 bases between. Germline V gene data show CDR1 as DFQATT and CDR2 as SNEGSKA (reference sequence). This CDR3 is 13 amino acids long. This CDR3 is CSAYREGNQPQHF. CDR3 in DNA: TGCAGTGCTTACAGGGAGGGCAATCAGCCCCAGCATTTT.

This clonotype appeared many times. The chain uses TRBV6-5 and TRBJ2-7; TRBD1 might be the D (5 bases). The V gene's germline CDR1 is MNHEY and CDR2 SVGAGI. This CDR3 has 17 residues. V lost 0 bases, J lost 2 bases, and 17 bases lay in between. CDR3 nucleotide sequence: TGTGCCAGCAGTTACTCTCAGGGTGTTGTGGAACCCTACGAGCAGTACTTC. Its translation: CASSYSQGVVEPYEQYF.

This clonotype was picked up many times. CDR3 bases: TGTGCCAGCAGGTCTGGACTAGCGGGAAATGAGCAGTTCTTC. Amino acids: CASRSGLAGNEQFF. This rearrangement joins TRBV6-1 to TRBJ2-1; 12 nucleotides align to TRBD2. CDR1 and CDR2 (germline): MNHNS, SASEGT. The CDR3 length is 14 residues. V dropped 6 bases and J dropped 7; count of bases not matched to a gene: 4.

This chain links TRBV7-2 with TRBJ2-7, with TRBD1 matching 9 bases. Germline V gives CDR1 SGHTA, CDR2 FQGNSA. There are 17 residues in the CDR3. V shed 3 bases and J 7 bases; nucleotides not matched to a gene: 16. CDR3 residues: CASSLNGAQGASGEQYF. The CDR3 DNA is TGTGCCAGCAGCTTGAACGGGGCACAGGGGGCGTCGGGAGAGCAGTACTTC. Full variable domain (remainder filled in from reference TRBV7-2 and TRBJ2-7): GAGVSQSPSNKVTEKGKDVELRCDPISGHTALYWYRQSLGQGLEFLIYFQGNSAPDKSGLPSDRFSAERTGGSVSTLTIQRTQQEDSAVYLCASSLNGAQGASGEQYFGPGTRLTVT.

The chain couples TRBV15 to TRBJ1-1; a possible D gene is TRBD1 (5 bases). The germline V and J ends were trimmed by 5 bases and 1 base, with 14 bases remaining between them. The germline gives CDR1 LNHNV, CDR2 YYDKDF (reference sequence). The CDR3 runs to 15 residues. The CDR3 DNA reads TGTGCCACCAGCGGCTACCGACAGTCGAACACTGAAGCTTTCTTT. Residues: CATSGYRQSNTEAFF.

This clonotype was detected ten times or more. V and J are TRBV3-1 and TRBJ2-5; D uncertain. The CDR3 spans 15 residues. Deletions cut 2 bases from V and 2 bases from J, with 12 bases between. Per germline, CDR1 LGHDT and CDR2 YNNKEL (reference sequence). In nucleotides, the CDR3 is TGTGCCAGCAGCCAACTCGGGCGGAGACAAGAGACCCAGTACTTC. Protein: CASSQLGRRQETQYF.

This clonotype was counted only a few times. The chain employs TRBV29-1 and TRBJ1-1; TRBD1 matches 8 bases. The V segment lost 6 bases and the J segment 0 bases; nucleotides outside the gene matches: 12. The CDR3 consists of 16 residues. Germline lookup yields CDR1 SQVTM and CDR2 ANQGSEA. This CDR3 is CSVTVTGVGMNTEAFF. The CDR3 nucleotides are TGCAGCGTCACAGTGACAGGGGTGGGGATGAACACTGAAGCTTTCTTT.

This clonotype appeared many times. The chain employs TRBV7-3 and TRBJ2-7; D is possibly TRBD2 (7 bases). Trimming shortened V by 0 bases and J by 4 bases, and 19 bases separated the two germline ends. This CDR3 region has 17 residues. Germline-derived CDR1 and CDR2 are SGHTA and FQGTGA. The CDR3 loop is CASSLTGGASPGYEQYF. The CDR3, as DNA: TGTGCCAGCAGCTTAACGGGGGGGGCAAGCCCAGGATACGAGCAGTACTTC.

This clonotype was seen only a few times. CDR3 loop: CATSDWDRGREQFF. The CDR3 DNA reads TGTGCCACCAGTGATTGGGACAGGGGGCGCGAGCAGTTCTTC. The rearrangement uses TRBV24-1 and TRBJ2-1; TRBD1 aligns across 12 bases. V dropped 2 bases and J dropped 10; count of bases not matched to a gene: 2. The CDR3 consists of 14 residues. Germline V CDR1 and CDR2: KGHDR, SFDVKD.

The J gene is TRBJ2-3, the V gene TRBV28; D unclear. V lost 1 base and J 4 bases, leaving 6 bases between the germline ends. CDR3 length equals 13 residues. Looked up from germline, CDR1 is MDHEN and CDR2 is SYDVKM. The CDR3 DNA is TGTGCCAGCAGTTTATTCCGGGCAGATACGCAGTATTTT. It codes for CASSLFRADTQYF.

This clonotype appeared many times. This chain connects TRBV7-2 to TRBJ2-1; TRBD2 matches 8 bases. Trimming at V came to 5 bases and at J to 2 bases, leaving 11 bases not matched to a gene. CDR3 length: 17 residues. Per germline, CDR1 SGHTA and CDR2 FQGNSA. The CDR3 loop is CASSLTGLALPYNEQFF. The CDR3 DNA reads TGTGCCAGCAGCCTGACCGGACTAGCCTTACCCTACAATGAGCAGTTCTTC.

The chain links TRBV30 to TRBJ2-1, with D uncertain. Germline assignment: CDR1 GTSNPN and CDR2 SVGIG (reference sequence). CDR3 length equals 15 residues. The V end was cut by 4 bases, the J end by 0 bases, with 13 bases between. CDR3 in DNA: TGTGCCTGGACCAGGACCCTCGGCTCCTACAATGAGCAGTTCTTC. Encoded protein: CAWTRTLGSYNEQFF.

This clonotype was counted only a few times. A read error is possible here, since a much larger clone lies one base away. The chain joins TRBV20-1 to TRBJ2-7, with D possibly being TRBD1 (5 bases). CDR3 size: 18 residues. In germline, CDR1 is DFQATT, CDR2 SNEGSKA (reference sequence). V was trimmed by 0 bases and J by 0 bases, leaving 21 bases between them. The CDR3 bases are TGCAGTGCTAGAGATCTCCAGATCGCTACAGGATCCTCCTACGAGCAGTACTTC. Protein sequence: CSARDLQIATGSSYEQYF.

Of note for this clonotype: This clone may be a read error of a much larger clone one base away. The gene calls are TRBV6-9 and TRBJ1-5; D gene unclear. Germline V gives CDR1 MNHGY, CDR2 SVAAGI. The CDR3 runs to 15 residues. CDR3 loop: CASSYVVQPNRPQHF. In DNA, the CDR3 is TGTGCCAGCAGTTACGTAGTACAGCCCAATCGGCCCCAGCATTTT.

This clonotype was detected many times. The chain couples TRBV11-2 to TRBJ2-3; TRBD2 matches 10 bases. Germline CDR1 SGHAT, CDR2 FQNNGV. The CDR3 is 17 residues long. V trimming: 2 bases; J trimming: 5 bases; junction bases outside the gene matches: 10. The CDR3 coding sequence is TGTGCCAGCAGCTTATGGGGCCAAGCGGGAGGGGTAGATACGCAGTATTTT. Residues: CASSLWGQAGGVDTQYF.

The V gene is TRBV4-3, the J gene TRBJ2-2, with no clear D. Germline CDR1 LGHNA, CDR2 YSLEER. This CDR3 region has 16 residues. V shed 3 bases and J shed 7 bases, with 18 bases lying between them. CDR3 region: CASSHGPRAASGELFF. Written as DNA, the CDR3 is TGCGCCAGCAGCCATGGACCCCGGGCCGCCAGCGGGGAGCTGTTTTTT.

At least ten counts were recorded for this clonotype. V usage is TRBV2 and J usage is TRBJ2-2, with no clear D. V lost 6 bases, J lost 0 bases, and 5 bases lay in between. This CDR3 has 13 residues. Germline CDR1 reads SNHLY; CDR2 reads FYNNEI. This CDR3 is CASRATNTGELFF. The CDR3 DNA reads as TGTGCCAGCAGGGCGACGAACACCGGGGAGCTGTTTTTT. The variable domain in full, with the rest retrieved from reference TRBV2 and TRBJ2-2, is EPEVTQTPSHQVTQMGQEVILRCVPISNHLYFYWYRQILGQKVEFLVSFYNNEISEKSEIFDDQFSVERPDGSNFTLKIRSTKLEDSAMYFCASRATNTGELFFGEGSRLTVL.